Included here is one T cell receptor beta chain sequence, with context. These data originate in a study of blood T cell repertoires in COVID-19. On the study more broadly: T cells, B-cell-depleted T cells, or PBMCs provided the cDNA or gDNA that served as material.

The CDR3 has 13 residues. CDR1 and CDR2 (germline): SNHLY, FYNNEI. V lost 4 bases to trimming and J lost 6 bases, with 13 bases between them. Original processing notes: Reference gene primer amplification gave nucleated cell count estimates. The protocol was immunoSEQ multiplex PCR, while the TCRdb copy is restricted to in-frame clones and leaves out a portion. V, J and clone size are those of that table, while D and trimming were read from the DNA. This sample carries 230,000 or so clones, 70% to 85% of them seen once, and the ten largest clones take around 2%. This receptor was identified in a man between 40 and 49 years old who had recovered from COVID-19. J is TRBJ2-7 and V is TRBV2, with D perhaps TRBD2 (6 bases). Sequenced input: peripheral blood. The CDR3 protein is CASSVGGLGEQYF. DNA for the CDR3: TGTGCCAGCAGTGTCGGAGGGCTTGGCGAGCAGTACTTC.